This T cell receptor (beta chain) is from a study of CD8+CD57+ T cells in acquired aplastic anemia. As for the study in general: Sorted CD4+ and CD8+ cells yielded DNA averaging around 3.2 ug.

This clonotype was counted many times. TCR beta VDJ and CDR3 profiling used genomic DNA as template. Each CDR3 protein gets one entry after TCRdb re-called the reads with MiXCR. The data hold around 180,000 distinct CDR3 sequences, with just under 65% observed a single time. The receptor comes from a human donor in good health. The sequencing input was sorted CD4+, CD8+, or CD8+CD57+ T cells (not recorded which) from PBMCs.

CDR3 amino acids: CASSSYLRGGNTEAFF. DNA of the CDR3: TGTGCCAGCAGTTCATATCTCAGGGGGGGGAACACTGAAGCTTTCTTT. The chain employs TRBV28 and TRBJ1-1; 7 bases agree with TRBD1. V trimming: 4 bases; J trimming: 1 base; junction bases outside the gene matches: 9. The CDR3 totals 16 residues. CDR1 and CDR2 from the germline V gene are MDHEN and SYDVKM.